This entry lists 28 T cell receptor beta chains sequenced from one sample in a study of cytomegalovirus exposure and HLA in healthy donors. The PCR contained 60 Vbeta and 13 Jbeta primers. This table comes from immunoSEQ multiplex PCR, and its TCRdb copy is limited to in-frame clones, with some not included. The sample records about 120,000 clones, over 70% being singletons. Source material: PBMCs. The source of these receptors is a female donor in good health and CMV-seropositive.

The chain has TRBV11-2 and TRBJ2-7, with 7 nucleotides matching TRBD1. The CDR3 is 12 residues long. The germline V gene has CDR1 SGHAT and CDR2 FQNNGV. J lost 3 bases, V lost 5 bases, and 1 base had no gene match. This chain's CDR3 is CASSRTGYEQYF. The CDR3 nucleotides read TGTGCCAGCAGCCGGACAGGCTACGAGCAGTACTTC.

The V and J genes are TRBV7-2 and TRBJ1-1; possible D gene TRBD1, 6 bases. CDR3 length: 17 amino acids. The germline V gene encodes CDR1 SGHTA and CDR2 FQGNSA. V was pared by 5 bases and J by 2 bases, with 21 bases between. In DNA form, the CDR3 reads TGTGCCAGCAGCCTCTTAAGGGGGTGGGGGGGAAACACTGAAGCTTTCTTT. Translation gives CASSLLRGWGGNTEAFF.

This sequence joins TRBV6-5 and TRBJ2-1; 7 nucleotides line up with TRBD1. The V segment lost 5 bases and the J segment 5 bases; nucleotides outside the gene matches: 3. Germline V gene sequence: CDR1 MNHEY, CDR2 SVGAGI. The CDR3 has 13 amino acids. The CDR3 coding sequence is TGTGCCAGCAGTCTCGGGACAGACAATGAGCAGTTCTTC. It yields the protein CASSLGTDNEQFF.

The chain links TRBV6-5 to TRBJ2-1; TRBD2 aligns across 7 bases. CDR1 is MNHEY, CDR2 SVGAGI, per germline. Germline trimming cut 5 bases from V and 2 bases from J; bases unmatched to any gene: 6. The CDR3 has 15 residues. The CDR3 reads CASSPPGLPYNEQFF. In DNA, the CDR3 is TGTGCCAGCAGTCCCCCGGGACTACCCTACAATGAGCAGTTCTTC.

This chain joins TRBV15 and TRBJ2-3, with D possibly TRBD1 on 6 matching bases. Germline CDR1 and CDR2: LNHNV and YYDKDF (reference sequence). The CDR3 spans 18 residues. V lost 2 bases and J 4 bases, leaving 22 bases between the germline ends. This CDR3 is CATSRTFATNNRADTQYF. The CDR3 DNA reads as TGTGCCACCAGCAGAACATTTGCGACTAACAACAGGGCAGATACGCAGTATTTT. Complete variable domain (other parts from reference TRBV15 and TRBJ2-3): DAMVIQNPRYQVTQFGKPVTLSCSQTLNHNVMYWYQQKSSQAPKLLFHYYDKDFNNEADTPDNFQSRRPNTSFCFLDIRSPGLGDTAMYLCATSRTFATNNRADTQYFGPGTRLTVL.

The J gene is TRBJ2-1, the V gene TRBV10-2; possibly TRBD2 for D (5 bases). Trimming cost V 3 bases and J 0 bases, with 6 bases left between them. This CDR3 has 14 residues. In germline, CDR1 is WSHSY, CDR2 SAAADI. CDR3 sequence: CASSEGSSYNEQFF. The CDR3 DNA sequence: TGCGCCAGCAGTGAAGGGAGCTCCTACAATGAGCAGTTCTTC.

V is TRBV7-8 and J is TRBJ1-2; 10 nucleotides agree with TRBD1. There are 15 residues in the CDR3. Germline V gene data show CDR1 as SGHVS and CDR2 as FQNEAQ. Trimming removed 5 bases from V and 2 bases from J; junction bases left unmatched: 5. The CDR3 protein is CASSVWTGGNYGYTF. In DNA, the CDR3 is TGTGCCAGCAGCGTCTGGACAGGGGGGAACTATGGCTACACCTTC.

This clone has more than one count but fewer than ten. Within the sample, other DNA sequences also encode this same CDR3. The genes are TRBV5-1 and TRBJ2-7; tentative D call: TRBD1 (6 bases). The CDR3 length is 14 residues. Per the germline V gene, CDR1 is SGHRS and CDR2 is YFSETQ. Trimming cost V 2 bases and J 3 bases, with 12 bases left between them. The DNA of the CDR3 is TGCGCCAGCAGCTTACAGGGTGGTGGCTACGAGCAGTACTTC. Translation: CASSLQGGGYEQYF.

In its sample, this clone was seen a few times. The chain is built from TRBV4-3 and TRBJ1-2, with 10 bases matching TRBD1. The CDR3 is 15 amino acids. V lost 0 bases, J lost 8 bases, and 6 bases stayed unmatched. Germline values: CDR1 LGHNA, CDR2 YSLEER. The CDR3 region has the DNA TGCGCCAGCAGCCAAGAGGTGACAGGGGGCGCAGGCTACACCTTC. As protein: CASSQEVTGGAGYTF.

V and J are TRBV28 and TRBJ1-1; D gene ambiguous. The V end lost 6 bases, the J end lost 3 bases, and 11 bases lay between the germline ends. CDR1 MDHEN and CDR2 SYDVKM come from the germline V gene. The CDR3 loop spans 13 amino acids. The CDR3 loop reads CASRPTGHTEAFF. Written as DNA, the CDR3 is TGTGCCAGCAGACCCACCGGTCACACTGAAGCTTTCTTT.

The chain is built from TRBV7-3 and TRBJ2-2; the D is unclear. CDR3 length equals 13 residues. Trimming shortened V by 2 bases and J by 8 bases, and 9 bases separated the two germline ends. Germline V gives CDR1 SGHTA, CDR2 FQGTGA. This CDR3 reads CASSLSFAGELFF. The CDR3 nucleotides read TGTGCCAGCAGCTTATCTTTCGCGGGGGAGCTGTTTTTT.

The chain uses TRBV7-3 and TRBJ2-1; a possible D gene is TRBD1 (6 bases). CDR1 is SGHTA, CDR2 FQGTGA, per germline. V was pared by 4 bases and J by 6 bases, with 16 bases between. The CDR3 sequence is 15 residues long. The CDR3 loop reads CASSSGQPSSNEQFF. In nucleotides, the CDR3 is TGTGCCAGCAGCTCCGGACAGCCCTCTTCCAATGAGCAGTTCTTC.

The V call is TRBV18, the J call TRBJ1-1, with D unclear. Germline V gene lookup returns CDR1 KGHSH and CDR2 LQKENI. This CDR3 spans 13 amino acids. V was shortened by 6 bases and J by 6 bases, with 14 bases between the two germline ends. The DNA of the CDR3 is TGTGCCAGCTCCCTCCGGGAACCCCCTGAAGCTTTCTTT. Translation gives CASSLREPPEAFF.

This clone was recorded only once. The gene calls are TRBV19 and TRBJ2-7, with a possible D match to TRBD2 (7 bases). CDR1 is LNHDA and CDR2 is SQIVND in the germline V gene (reference sequence). The V end was cut by 4 bases, the J end by 2 bases, with 12 bases between. The CDR3 is 14 residues long. The CDR3 is CASSRGGAAYEQYF. The CDR3 DNA sequence: TGTGCCAGTAGTAGGGGGGGCGCGGCCTACGAGCAGTACTTC. The whole variable domain, remainder taken from reference TRBV19 and TRBJ2-7, is DGGITQSPKYLFRKEGQNVTLSCEQNLNHDAMYWYRQDPGQGLRLIYYSQIVNDFQKGDIAEGYSVSREKKESFPLTVTSAQKNPTAFYLCASSRGGAAYEQYFGPGTRLTVT.

This chain uses TRBV6-1 with TRBJ2-5, with D uncertain. The CDR3 loop spans 16 amino acids. V was shortened by 2 bases and J by 1 base, with 14 bases between the two germline ends. Germline CDR1 MNHNS, CDR2 SASEGT. CDR3 sequence: CASSELGGPRQETQYF. The CDR3 coding sequence is TGTGCCAGCAGTGAACTAGGTGGCCCTCGCCAAGAGACCCAGTACTTC.

This clone was detected a few times. This chain links TRBV19 with TRBJ1-5; 7 nucleotides line up with TRBD1. CDR1 LNHDA and CDR2 SQIVND come from the germline V gene (reference sequence). CDR3 length: 16 amino acids. Trimming cost V 5 bases and J 7 bases; bases outside gene matches: 14. CDR3 amino acids: CASSASPGTAWQPQHF. CDR3 coding DNA: TGTGCCAGTAGTGCCTCTCCCGGGACAGCATGGCAGCCCCAGCATTTT.

This clone turned up a few times. The chain has TRBV5-4 and TRBJ2-5; TRBD1 agrees at 7 bases. V lost 4 bases and J lost 4; bases outside the gene matches: 7. This CDR3 spans 14 amino acids. CDR1 is SGHNT, CDR2 YYREEE, per germline (reference sequence). The DNA for the CDR3 is TGTGCCAGCAGCCCCCGCCACAGGGGAGAGACCCAGTACTTC. Encoded protein: CASSPRHRGETQYF.

This clone was counted between two and nine times. This chain joins TRBV5-1 and TRBJ2-3, with D uncertain. Between the trimmed V and J ends, which lost 4 bases and 7 bases, there was a span of 13 bases. The CDR3 is 13 residues long. CDR1 and CDR2 from the germline V gene are SGHRS and YFSETQ. The CDR3 protein is CASSGPLQNTQYF. CDR3 DNA: TGCGCCAGCAGCGGCCCCCTACAGAATACGCAGTATTTT.

The chain uses TRBV7-2 and TRBJ2-7; D perhaps matches TRBD1 (6 bases). Germline V gives CDR1 SGHTA, CDR2 FQGNSA. This CDR3 contains 14 residues. V was clipped by 3 bases and J by 4 bases, with 13 bases between them. The CDR3 sequence: CASSFTTGSYEQYF. Here the CDR3 DNA reads TGTGCCAGCAGCTTCACAACAGGGTCGTACGAGCAGTACTTC. The whole variable domain, filled in from reference TRBV7-2 and TRBJ2-7, reads GAGVSQSPSNKVTEKGKDVELRCDPISGHTALYWYRQSLGQGLEFLIYFQGNSAPDKSGLPSDRFSAERTGGSVSTLTIQRTQQEDSAVYLCASSFTTGSYEQYFGPGTRLTVT.

This clone came up once. V is TRBV7-3 and J is TRBJ2-7; D is unresolved. Germline CDR1 reads SGHTA; CDR2 reads FQGTGA. V was cut by 8 bases and J by 2 bases, with 13 bases left in between. This CDR3 has 13 amino acids. The CDR3 loop reads CASSTGSTYEQYF. In DNA, the CDR3 is TGTGCCAGCTCCACCGGGTCGACCTACGAGCAGTACTTC.

CDR3 loop: CASSLLAGASNTGELFF. The CDR3 DNA follows: TGTGCCAGCAGCTTATTAGCGGGGGCTTCGAACACCGGGGAGCTGTTTTTT. J is TRBJ2-2 and V is TRBV7-3; 9 bases align to TRBD2. The junction had 4 bases not matched to a gene; V was cut back by 2 bases and J by 0 bases. CDR1 is SGHTA, CDR2 FQGTGA, per germline. CDR3 length: 17 residues.

This chain uses TRBV5-1 with TRBJ2-1; tentative D call: TRBD2 (5 bases). The length of the CDR3 is 14 residues. Germline V gene data show CDR1 as SGHRS and CDR2 as YFSETQ. V dropped 7 bases and J dropped 10 bases, with 21 bases sitting between them. The CDR3 loop reads CASGLGGEGSEQFF. The CDR3 DNA sequence: TGCGCCAGCGGGCTCGGAGGTGAAGGGAGCGAGCAGTTCTTC.

The gene calls are TRBV29-1 and TRBJ1-4, with D tentatively TRBD1 (6 bases). Looked up from germline, CDR1 is SQVTM and CDR2 is ANQGSEA. V gave up 6 bases and J gave up 8 bases, with 10 bases separating them. There are 11 residues in the CDR3. The CDR3 reads CSVNQGEKLFF. The CDR3 region has the DNA TGCAGCGTGAACCAGGGGGAAAAACTGTTTTTT.

This clone occurred once. This chain connects TRBV4-1 to TRBJ1-1; a weak D match, TRBD1 (5 bases). Germline CDR1 and CDR2: MGHRA and YSYEKL. The CDR3 has 16 residues. Trimming removed 0 bases from V and 8 bases from J, with 19 bases in between. CDR3 DNA: TGCGCCAGCAGCCAAGACGGGACTTCAACAGTTCCCGAAGCTTTCTTT. Its protein is CASSQDGTSTVPEAFF.

The V call is TRBV11-2, the J call TRBJ1-5; D is ambiguous. V lost 1 base, J lost 1 base, and 14 bases lay in between. Germline-derived CDR1 and CDR2 are SGHAT and FQNNGV. The CDR3 runs to 17 residues. The DNA for the CDR3 is TGTGCCAGCAGCTTAGGTTCGGGGTTTGAAAGCAATCAGCCCCAGCATTTT. This sequence encodes CASSLGSGFESNQPQHF.

V usage is TRBV5-4 and J usage is TRBJ2-3, with 7 bases lining up with TRBD1. Germline lookup yields CDR1 SGHNT and CDR2 YYREEE (reference sequence). V lost 0 bases to trimming and J lost 6 bases; unmatched junction nucleotides: 4. CDR3 length: 14 residues. The CDR3 DNA is TGTGCCAGCAGCTTGGCTGAGGGGGCGGATACGCAGTATTTT. Protein sequence: CASSLAEGADTQYF.

This clone was recorded only once. Germline is not matched at one junction end, which may reflect a read error. V usage is TRBV7-7 and J usage is TRBJ2-3; 11 bases align to TRBD2. The germline CDR1 and CDR2 sequences are SSHAT and FNYEAQ (reference sequence). The CDR3 covers 15 residues. CDR3 protein: CASSRGLAGTDTQYF. The CDR3 bases are TGTGCTAGCAGCAGGGGACTAGCGGGCACAGATACGCAGTATTTT.

This clone was detected only a few times. Here the CDR3 DNA reads TGCGCCAGCAGCCAAGAGAAGAGTCTGAGGAATGAGCAGTTCTTC. Its translation: CASSQEKSLRNEQFF. V is TRBV4-1 and J is TRBJ2-1; D is ambiguous. Germline CDR1 reads MGHRA; CDR2 reads YSYEKL. The V end was cut by 0 bases, the J end by 7 bases, with 13 bases between. This CDR3 has 15 residues.